The entry below describes one T cell receptor beta chain. Assay used: immunoSEQ multiplex PCR; TCRdb lists only in-frame clones, some missing. Counted here are about 240,000 clones, around 89% occurring once; the ten biggest clones make up approximately 4.1%. This sample stems from a study of blood T cell repertoires in COVID-19. Study-wide background: Collection of acute and convalescent COVID-19 samples took place in the United States, Italy and Spain. T cells, B-cell-depleted T cells, or PBMCs supplied cDNA or gDNA.

The participants were between roughly 18 and 100 years old and came from under 25 US areas. Each recovered donor of Cohort 3 presented with two negative PCRs, clearance, or symptom resolution. Sequencing was carried out using PBMCs or T cells enriched from blood (not recorded which). This sequence was found in a woman aged 25 to 39 who had recovered from COVID-19.

The CDR3 sequence is CASTRTGTVYNEQFF. The CDR3 coding sequence is TGCGCCAGCACCCGGACCGGGACAGTATACAATGAGCAGTTCTTC. The V and J genes are TRBV5-1 and TRBJ2-1; 7 bases fit TRBD1. Germline CDR1 reads SGHRS; CDR2 reads YFSETQ. The J segment lost 4 bases and the V segment lost 6 bases, leaving 10 bases of the junction unmatched. The length of the CDR3 is 15 residues.